This T cell receptor (beta chain) was captured in a study of OX40 agonist ivuxolimab in advanced cancers. About the research overall: The patients' treatment was ivuxolimab, an agonistic anti-OX40 (CD134) antibody.

Regarding the study as a whole: Among the least clonally expanded were partial responders at 0.1-3.0 mg/kg. Still undetermined is the antigen specificity of the expanded peripheral T cells.

About this clone itself: Its antigen remains unknown.

Patients with autoimmune history or systemic immunosuppression were excluded. Germline CDR1 is SGHVS and CDR2 is FNYEAQ. With 2 bases clipped from V and 8 bases from J, the junction kept 5 bases outside the gene matches. The CDR3 covers 14 residues. Method: immunoSEQ multiplex PCR; TCRdb's copy keeps in-frame clones and lacks some. The sample yields about 38,000 clones, 80% to 90% seen once. The source material was CD4+ or CD8+ T cells sorted from blood, sampled in a trial of the OX40 agonist ivuxolimab. The V call is TRBV7-6, the J call TRBJ1-2, with TRBD1 identical over 10 bases. This receptor was obtained from an adult with an advanced solid tumor such as melanoma, head and neck, liver or kidney cancer. CDR3 loop: CASSLSGQGDGYTF. DNA of the CDR3: TGTGCCAGCAGCTTATCCGGACAGGGGGACGGCTACACCTTC.